This T cell receptor (beta chain) was captured in a study of blood T cells in healthy people across ages. PCR was performed a second time for about 7 to 11 cycles using a sample-barcoded 5' primer and a J-beta primer mix. TCRdb re-called the 5' RACE reads with MiXCR, one entry per CDR3 protein. The sample consists of 700,000 or so distinct CDR3 sequences, about 24% of them appearing once. Looked up from germline, CDR1 is MGHDK and CDR2 is SYGVNS. CDR3 size: 16 residues. The V end lost 0 bases, the J end lost 6 bases, and 16 bases lay between the germline ends. V and J are TRBV25-1 and TRBJ2-3; no clear D. Sequencing was done on a sample of blood. The receptor was isolated from a man aged 65-85 years in good health. The CDR3 is CASSEYRNDHVDTQYF. In DNA form, the CDR3 reads TGTGCCAGCAGTGAATACCGTAACGATCACGTGGATACGCAGTATTTT.